This T cell receptor (beta chain) was obtained from a study of stem cell transplantation in POMP-related autoinflammatory disease. Libraries were prepared by immunoSEQ multiplex PCR; TCRdb keeps only in-frame clonotypes and omits some of them. This sample yields 30,000 or so clones, of which approximately 86% are seen a single time; more than 0.55% belongs to the top ten. The CDR3 spans 19 residues. Trimming at V came to 4 bases and at J to 0 bases, leaving 10 bases not matched to a gene. Germline CDR1 is SGHNT and CDR2 is YYREEE (reference sequence). This clonotype originated in a human donor with POMP-related autoinflammation and immune dysregulation (PRAID). The sample here was CD4+ T cells from PBMCs, taken before stem cell transplantation. The V and J genes are TRBV5-4 and TRBJ2-1, with 13 bases fitting TRBD2. The CDR3 nucleotides are TGTGCCAGCAGCCGTGGTGGGACTAGCGGGATGTACTCCTACAATGAGCAGTTCTTC. Protein product: CASSRGGTSGMYSYNEQFF.